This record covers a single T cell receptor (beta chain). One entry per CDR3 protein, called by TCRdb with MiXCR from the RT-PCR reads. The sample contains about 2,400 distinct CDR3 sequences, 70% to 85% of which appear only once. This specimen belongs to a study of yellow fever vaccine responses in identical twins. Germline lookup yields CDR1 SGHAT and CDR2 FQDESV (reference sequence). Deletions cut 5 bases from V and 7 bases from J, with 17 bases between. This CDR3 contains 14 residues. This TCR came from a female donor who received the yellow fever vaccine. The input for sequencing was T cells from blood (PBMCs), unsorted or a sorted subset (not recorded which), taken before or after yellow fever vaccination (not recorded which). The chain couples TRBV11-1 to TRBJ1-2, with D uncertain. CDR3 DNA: TGTGCCAGCAGCCCCCGGCGGGAATCTAGTGGCTACACCTTC. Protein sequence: CASSPRRESSGYTF. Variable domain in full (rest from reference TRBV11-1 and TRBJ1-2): EAEVAQSPRYKITEKSQAVAFWCDPISGHATLYWYRQILGQGPELLVQFQDESVVDDSQLPKDRFSAERLKGVDSTLKIQPAELGDSAMYLCASSPRRESSGYTFGSGTRLTVV.